The 20 T cell receptor beta chains listed next were all sequenced from one sample in a study of T cell repertoires in cytomegalovirus infection. TCRdb itself ran the reads through MiXCR, one entry per CDR3 protein. Here the sample spans 830,000 or so distinct CDR3 sequences, approximately 32% being singletons. Antigen specificity for these receptors is unknown. Sequencing used cultured CD8+ T cells from PBMCs, obtained from culture after CMV antigen stimulation. The receptors come from a human donor in good health (CMV status not recorded). Some clones in this sample may be carry-over from other donors' samples.

J is TRBJ2-2 and V is TRBV6-5; 13 nucleotides align to TRBD2. The CDR3 spans 14 residues. The V gene's germline CDR1 is MNHEY and CDR2 SVGAGI. J was trimmed by 7 bases and V by 10 bases; bases with no gene match: 6. The DNA for the CDR3 is TGTGCCAACAAACTAGCGGGGGGGCGCGGGGAGCTGTTTTTT. This codes for CANKLAGGRGELFF.

The J gene is TRBJ2-1, the V gene TRBV7-9, with 14 positions matching TRBD2. The CDR3 spans 18 residues. The J segment lost 3 bases and the V segment lost 5 bases, leaving 9 bases of the junction unmatched. Germline CDR1 and CDR2: SEHNR and FQNEAQ (reference sequence). The CDR3 is CASSLTAGTSGGYNEQFF. Here the CDR3 DNA reads TGTGCCAGCAGCCTCACGGCCGGGACTAGCGGGGGCTACAATGAGCAGTTCTTC.

The chain recombines TRBV12-3 or TRBV12-4 with TRBJ2-2, with D hard to call. The length of the CDR3 is 16 residues. Trimming removed 3 bases at V and 2 bases at J, with 13 bases between. Written as DNA, the CDR3 is TGTGCCAGCAGTTTCTCGGACGCACTAAACACCGGGGAGCTGTTTTTT. Translation gives CASSFSDALNTGELFF.

The table lists this clonotype with a few counts. Germline and junction disagree at one end, which may indicate a read error. The V and J genes are TRBV19 and TRBJ1-6; D uncertain. The CDR3 runs to 17 residues. Germline V gene lookup returns CDR1 LNHDA and CDR2 SQIVND (reference sequence). DNA for the CDR3: TGTGCCAGTAGTCTCTGGACTAGGGCCAGTTCTAATTCATCCCTCCACTTT. This gives the protein CASSLWTRASSNSSLHF.

The chain couples TRBV12-3 or TRBV12-4 to TRBJ1-2; D possibly corresponds to TRBD1 (5 bases). The CDR3 runs 15 residues. V lost 6 bases and J 5 bases, leaving 19 bases between the germline ends. CDR3 loop: CASRPPSGRPYGYTF. The CDR3 bases are TGTGCCAGCAGACCCCCCTCGGGGCGACCTTATGGCTACACCTTC.

The chain employs TRBV7-8 and TRBJ1-3; tentatively, D is TRBD1 (6 bases). Looked up from germline, CDR1 is SGHVS and CDR2 is FQNEAQ. This CDR3 region has 15 residues. Trimming took off 5 bases at V and 2 bases at J, with 13 bases between the two ends. The CDR3: CASSLTGLAGNTIYF. The CDR3 DNA sequence: TGTGCCAGCAGCCTTACAGGGTTGGCTGGAAACACCATATATTTT.

V gene TRBV9 combines with J gene TRBJ1-2; 9 bases fit TRBD1. The CDR3 consists of 16 residues. V was pared by 3 bases and J by 2 bases, with 8 bases of the junction left unmatched. Germline loops: CDR1 SGDLS, CDR2 YYNGEE. CDR3 coding DNA: TGTGCCAGCAGCGCCGCCGGGACAGGGTTAAACTATGGCTACACCTTC. Its protein product is CASSAAGTGLNYGYTF.

In this sample, this clonotype turned up a few times. The chain couples TRBV12-3 or TRBV12-4 to TRBJ1-2; 7 nucleotides agree with TRBD1. The CDR3 runs to 15 residues. V lost 6 bases, J lost 0 bases, and 7 bases stayed unmatched. The CDR3 bases are TGTGCCAGCAGGACAGGGACAGCCGCTAACTATGGCTACACCTTC. It specifies CASRTGTAANYGYTF.

This clonotype has a handful of counts. The chain couples TRBV9 to TRBJ2-2; no definite D call. Germline loops: CDR1 SGDLS, CDR2 YYNGEE. The CDR3 has 15 amino acids. V was cut by 0 bases and J by 7 bases, with 13 bases left in between. CDR3: CASSVEATASGELFF. The CDR3 DNA sequence: TGTGCCAGCAGCGTAGAGGCGACGGCAAGCGGGGAGCTGTTTTTT.

This sequence joins TRBV15 and TRBJ2-3, with TRBD2 matching over 9 bases. Germline values: CDR1 LNHNV, CDR2 YYDKDF (reference sequence). J gave up 5 bases and V 6 bases, and 6 bases lay outside the gene matches. The CDR3 covers 14 residues. CDR3 amino acids: CATRVAGAGDTQYF. The DNA for the CDR3 is TGTGCCACCAGGGTAGCGGGGGCAGGAGATACGCAGTATTTT. Combining the CDR3 with reference TRBV15 and TRBJ2-3 gives the whole variable domain DAMVIQNPRYQVTQFGKPVTLSCSQTLNHNVMYWYQQKSSQAPKLLFHYYDKDFNNEADTPDNFQSRRPNTSFCFLDIRSPGLGDTAMYLCATRVAGAGDTQYFGPGTRLTVL.

This clonotype showed up many times. The J gene is TRBJ2-5, the V gene TRBV7-9; perhaps TRBD1 as D (5 bases). Trimming left V 2 bases short and J 2 bases short, with 21 bases between. The CDR3 totals 18 residues. CDR1 and CDR2 from the germline V gene are SEHNR and FQNEAQ (reference sequence). The CDR3 spells CASSLLGPPPGHQETQYF. As DNA, the CDR3 is TGTGCCAGCAGCTTACTAGGCCCTCCACCAGGACATCAAGAGACCCAGTACTTC.

This clonotype turned up a few times. The rearrangement links TRBV12-3 or TRBV12-4 to TRBJ2-1; D remains unclear. The CDR3 spans 13 residues. V was pared by 5 bases and J by 4 bases, with 9 bases between. CDR3 loop: CASSVKSYNEQFF. CDR3 DNA: TGTGCCAGCAGTGTAAAATCGTACAATGAGCAGTTCTTC.

This clonotype was observed at least ten times. The gene calls are TRBV7-2 and TRBJ2-5; perhaps TRBD2 as D (7 bases). From germline, CDR1 is SGHTA and CDR2 FQGNSA. CDR3 length: 15 amino acids. V was cut by 5 bases and J by 5 bases, with 18 bases left in between. Written as DNA, the CDR3 is TGTGCCAGCAGCCATATGGGGGGGCCTCAGGAGACCCAGTACTTC. Protein: CASSHMGGPQETQYF.

V usage is TRBV5-6 and J usage is TRBJ2-1; possible D gene TRBD1, 6 bases. The CDR3 spans 18 residues. V was pared by 0 bases and J by 5 bases, with 21 bases between. Per the germline V gene, CDR1 is SGHDT and CDR2 is YYEEEE. Here the CDR3 reads CASSLDREMGRVHNEQFF. The CDR3 nucleotides read TGTGCCAGCAGCTTGGACAGGGAGATGGGGCGGGTGCACAATGAGCAGTTCTTC.

Remarks on this clonotype: A much bigger clone sits one base away, suggesting this may be a read error. The rearrangement links TRBV29-1 to TRBJ1-1; no reliable D call. The CDR3 length is 11 residues. Looked up from germline, CDR1 is SQVTM and CDR2 is ANQGSEA. Deletions cut 8 bases from V and 2 bases from J, with 9 bases between. CDR3 amino acids: CSIRGNTEAFF. CDR3 nucleotides: TGCAGCATACGAGGAAACACTGAAGCTTTCTTT. Complete variable domain (other parts from reference TRBV29-1 and TRBJ1-1): SAVISQKPSRDICQRGTSLTIQCQVDSQVTMMFWYRQQPGQSLTLIATANQGSEATYESGFVIDKFPISRPNLTFSTLTVSNMSPEDSSIYLCSIRGNTEAFFGQGTRLTVV.

The rearrangement joins TRBV7-6 to TRBJ1-1; D gene ambiguous. Germline-derived CDR1 and CDR2 are SGHVS and FNYEAQ. V lost 1 base to trimming and J lost 3 bases, with 9 bases between them. The CDR3 is made up of 14 amino acids. In DNA form, the CDR3 reads TGTGCCAGCAGCTTAGAGGTAGAGCACACTGAAGCTTTCTTT. It specifies CASSLEVEHTEAFF.

The chain is built from TRBV27 and TRBJ1-1, with 8 bases identical to TRBD1. The trim removed 6 bases at V and 5 bases at J, leaving 11 bases unmatched. In germline, CDR1 is MNHEY, CDR2 SMNVEV (reference sequence). The length of the CDR3 is 15 residues. Here the CDR3 reads CASRLRTGYGTEAFF. The CDR3 region has the DNA TGTGCCAGCAGACTACGGACAGGGTACGGAACTGAAGCTTTCTTT.

This clonotype has more than one count but fewer than ten. CDR3 sequence: CASFWDRNEQFF. The CDR3 nucleotides read TGTGCCAGCTTTTGGGACAGGAATGAGCAGTTCTTC. The chain has TRBV7-9 and TRBJ2-1, with 8 nucleotides matching TRBD1. CDR1 and CDR2 from the germline V gene are SEHNR and FQNEAQ (reference sequence). CDR3 length: 12 amino acids. Losses at the gene ends were 8 bases for V and 7 bases for J; bases not matched to a gene: 4.

This clonotype is medium-sized (0.01 to 0.1%) in the sample. This chain joins TRBV7-9 and TRBJ2-2; 13 nucleotides align to TRBD2. The V and J ends lost 7 bases and 1 base, in that order; junction bases with no gene match: 9. The CDR3 covers 18 residues. CDR1 is SEHNR, CDR2 FQNEAQ, per germline (reference sequence). CDR3 nucleotides: TGTGCCAGCACCAATGGACTAGCGGGGGTAATGAACACCGGGGAGCTGTTTTTT. Translation gives CASTNGLAGVMNTGELFF. The full variable domain, in which reference TRBV7-9 and TRBJ2-2 provide the parts outside the CDR3, is DTGVSQNPRHKITKRGQNVTFRCDPISEHNRLYWYRQTLGQGPEFLTYFQNEAQLEKSRLLSDRFSAERPKGSFSTLEIQRTEQGDSAMYLCASTNGLAGVMNTGELFFGEGSRLTVL.

This clonotype has just a few counts. V gene TRBV19 combines with J gene TRBJ2-1, with TRBD2 as a possible D gene (5 bases). With 3 bases removed from V and 7 bases from J, the gap between germline ends came to 13 bases. Looked up from germline, CDR1 is LNHDA and CDR2 is SQIVND (reference sequence). The CDR3 spans 14 residues. The CDR3 sequence is CASSIYGPGNEQFF. Here the CDR3 DNA reads TGTGCCAGTAGTATTTACGGGCCGGGGAATGAGCAGTTCTTC.